These 12 T cell receptor beta chains share one sample of origin, sequenced in a study of cytomegalovirus exposure and HLA in healthy donors. Primers: 60 Vbeta forward and 13 Jbeta reverse. Clones were read by immunoSEQ multiplex PCR, and TCRdb kept only the in-frame ones, dropping some. The sample has 150,000 to 200,000 clones, just over 75% seen once. Sequencing used PBMCs. Receptors originate from a woman aged 25 to 45 in good health and CMV-seropositive.

V gene TRBV5-3 combines with J gene TRBJ1-1, with D perhaps TRBD1 (5 bases). TRBV5-3 is an ORF, with its function uncertain. Deletions cut 3 bases from V and 5 bases from J, with 20 bases between. The CDR3 length is 16 residues. CDR3 region: CARSSSPGRGKTEAFF. As DNA, the CDR3 is TGTGCCAGAAGCTCCTCTCCCGGGAGGGGAAAGACTGAAGCTTTCTTT.

This chain links TRBV9 with TRBJ1-2, with D unclear. The CDR3 totals 12 residues. Germline V gene data show CDR1 as SGDLS and CDR2 as YYNGEE. Trimming shortened V by 7 bases and J by 4 bases, and 11 bases separated the two germline ends. The CDR3 is CASRLEGYGYTF. The CDR3 nucleotides are TGTGCCAGCCGGTTGGAGGGCTATGGCTACACCTTC. Variable domain in full (rest from reference TRBV9 and TRBJ1-2): DSGVTQTPKHLITATGQRVTLRCSPRSGDLSVYWYQQSLDQGLQFLIQYYNGEERAKGNILERFSAQQFPDLHSELNLSSLELGDSALYFCASRLEGYGYTFGSGTRLTVV.

Details on this clone: The sample holds other DNA sequences that translate to the same CDR3. The chain carries TRBV30 and TRBJ1-2; D ambiguous. Germline V gene lookup returns CDR1 GTSNPN and CDR2 SVGIG (reference sequence). The CDR3 consists of 12 residues. V was trimmed by 2 bases and J by 2 bases, leaving 6 bases between them. DNA for the CDR3: TGTGCCTGGAGTCCCGGGAACTATGGCTACACCTTC. Translated, it gives CAWSPGNYGYTF.

The chain couples TRBV13 to TRBJ2-7; 7 bases fit TRBD2. Per germline, CDR1 PRHDT and CDR2 FYEKMQ (reference sequence). V lost 5 bases, J lost 3 bases, and 10 bases stayed unmatched. This CDR3 is built from 15 residues. CDR3 residues: CASSPRTGTNYEQYF. CDR3 DNA: TGTGCCAGCAGCCCGCGGACGGGGACTAACTACGAGCAGTACTTC.

This clone has just a few counts. The chain has TRBV7-9 and TRBJ1-1; 7 nucleotides align to TRBD1. Trimming took 4 bases from V and 8 from J; bases not matched to a gene: 4. CDR1 and CDR2 (germline): SEHNR, FQNEAQ (reference sequence). The CDR3 is 12 residues long. CDR3 bases: TGTGCCAGCAGCTCCCAGGGGGAGGAAGCTTTCTTT. This translates into CASSSQGEEAFF.

The genes are TRBV28 and TRBJ2-1; perhaps TRBD1 as D (5 bases). This CDR3 is 17 amino acids long. From germline, CDR1 is MDHEN and CDR2 SYDVKM. Trimming shortened V by 2 bases and J by 7 bases, and 21 bases separated the two germline ends. In DNA form, the CDR3 reads TGTGCCAGCAGTTTAGACAGCGCATGGGATATTGGTAATGAGCAGTTCTTC. This encodes CASSLDSAWDIGNEQFF.

The chain combines TRBV18 with TRBJ2-5, with TRBD2 matching over 7 bases. J was trimmed by 3 bases and V by 1 base; bases with no gene match: 8. CDR1 and CDR2 (germline): KGHSH, LQKENI. The CDR3 is made up of 16 amino acids. The CDR3 here is CASSPRPAGREETQYF. Written as DNA, the CDR3 is TGTGCCAGCTCACCACGCCCCGCGGGGAGGGAAGAGACCCAGTACTTC.

This chain uses TRBV5-4 with TRBJ1-2; a possible D gene is TRBD1 (6 bases). The CDR3 runs to 15 residues. Between the trimmed V and J ends, which lost 0 bases and 3 bases, there was a span of 12 bases. Germline V gene data show CDR1 as SGHNT and CDR2 as YYREEE (reference sequence). The CDR3 is CASSLGQGRDYGYTF. The CDR3, as DNA: TGTGCCAGCAGCTTGGGGCAGGGGCGAGACTATGGCTACACCTTC.

V is TRBV10-3 and J is TRBJ1-1; TRBD1 agrees at 9 bases. Trimming at V came to 2 bases and at J to 1 base, leaving 2 bases not matched to a gene. Germline CDR1 is ENHRY and CDR2 is SYGVKD. This CDR3 has 15 residues. The CDR3 DNA reads as TGTGCCATCAGTGAGCCGACAGGGGGGAACACTGAAGCTTTCTTT. This translates into CAISEPTGGNTEAFF.

The sample holds one count of this clone. The chain recombines TRBV30 with TRBJ1-3, with TRBD1 matching over 8 bases. The CDR3 is 17 residues long. CDR1 and CDR2 from the germline V gene are GTSNPN and SVGIG (reference sequence). The V gene end was trimmed by 4 bases and the J gene end by 5 bases; junction bases not matched to a gene: 16. The DNA of the CDR3 is TGTGCCTGGAACCCAAACCTACACAGGGGGGAGAGAAACACCATATATTTT. It translates to CAWNPNLHRGERNTIYF. The entire variable domain, with the rest obtained from reference TRBV30 and TRBJ1-3, is as follows: SQTIHQWPATLVQPVGSPLSLECTVEGTSNPNLYWYRQAAGRGLQLLFYSVGIGQISSEVPQNLSASRPQDRQFILSSKKLLLSDSGFYLCAWNPNLHRGERNTIYFGEGSWLTVV.

V is TRBV14 and J is TRBJ2-3; a weak D match, TRBD1 (6 bases). Germline lookup yields CDR1 SGHDN and CDR2 FVKESK. The V and J ends lost 4 bases and 2 bases respectively, with 13 bases between them. The CDR3 has 15 amino acids. CDR3 loop: CASSPGTSYTDTQYF. Here the CDR3 DNA reads TGTGCCAGCAGCCCCGGGACATCCTACACAGATACGCAGTATTTT. The variable domain in full, with the rest retrieved from reference TRBV14 and TRBJ2-3, is EAGVTQFPSHSVIEKGQTVTLRCDPISGHDNLYWYRRVMGKEIKFLLHFVKESKQDESGMPNNRFLAERTGGTYSTLKVQPAELEDSGVYFCASSPGTSYTDTQYFGPGTRLTVL.

The V and J genes are TRBV9 and TRBJ1-2; 8 bases fit TRBD1. There are 15 residues in the CDR3. J lost 4 bases, V lost 0 bases, and 5 bases had no gene match. CDR1 is SGDLS and CDR2 is YYNGEE in the germline V gene. CDR3 residues: CASSVGWTGTYGYTF. In DNA, the CDR3 is TGTGCCAGCAGCGTAGGTTGGACAGGGACCTATGGCTACACCTTC. The full variable domain, completed using reference TRBV9 and TRBJ1-2, is DSGVTQTPKHLITATGQRVTLRCSPRSGDLSVYWYQQSLDQGLQFLIQYYNGEERAKGNILERFSAQQFPDLHSELNLSSLELGDSALYFCASSVGWTGTYGYTFGSGTRLTVV.